The 32 T cell receptor beta chains listed next were all sequenced from one sample in a study of identical twins. From the 5' RACE reads, TCRdb called clonotypes with MiXCR, one entry per CDR3 protein. This sample has under 450,000 distinct CDR3 sequences, with 18% found just once. The source material was naive T cells sorted from blood. These receptors all stem from a man aged 50-60 years in good health.

The chain combines TRBV27 with TRBJ1-2, with 7 bases lining up with TRBD1. CDR1 MNHEY and CDR2 SMNVEV come from the germline V gene (reference sequence). Germline trimming cut 6 bases from V and 4 bases from J; bases unmatched to any gene: 11. The CDR3 has 15 residues. CDR3 in amino acids: CASSPGDRNRYGYTF. The CDR3 coding sequence is TGTGCCAGCAGCCCTGGGGACAGAAACCGCTATGGCTACACCTTC.

This clonotype was observed a handful of times. The CDR3 bases are TGTGCCAGCAGCGTAAGCCTAGACGTCTACAATGAGCAGTTCTTC. It codes for CASSVSLDVYNEQFF. The rearrangement uses TRBV9 and TRBJ2-1, with D uncertain. Germline loops: CDR1 SGDLS, CDR2 YYNGEE. The CDR3 is 15 residues long. Trimming took 1 base from V and 3 from J, leaving 11 bases between them.

This clonotype was observed a few times. The genes are TRBV9 and TRBJ2-7, with 8 nucleotides matching TRBD1. CDR3 length: 15 amino acids. V lost 0 bases to trimming and J lost 5 bases; unmatched junction nucleotides: 7. Germline V gives CDR1 SGDLS, CDR2 YYNGEE. CDR3 DNA sequence: TGTGCCAGCAGCGTAGCTCCAGGGGGCTTCGACGAGCAGTACTTC. Protein: CASSVAPGGFDEQYF.

This clonotype occurred many times. The gene calls are TRBV5-1 and TRBJ1-3; D not resolved. CDR1 and CDR2 from the germline V gene are SGHRS and YFSETQ. V lost 5 bases to trimming and J lost 2 bases, with 2 bases between them. The CDR3 extends over 11 amino acids. CDR3 amino acids: CASRAGNTIYF. For the CDR3, the DNA is TGCGCCAGCAGGGCTGGAAACACCATATATTTT.

This clonotype has more than one count but fewer than ten. The rearrangement links TRBV20-1 to TRBJ2-2; D remains ambiguous. V was cut by 0 bases and J by 1 base, with 12 bases left in between. CDR3 length equals 16 residues. The germline V gene has CDR1 DFQATT and CDR2 SNEGSKA (reference sequence). The CDR3 spells CSARDPHSRNTGELFF. The CDR3 nucleotides read TGCAGTGCTAGAGATCCTCATAGCCGGAACACCGGGGAGCTGTTTTTT.

This clonotype was counted at least ten times. The chain is built from TRBV7-6 and TRBJ2-3; TRBD2 is a possible D gene (5 bases). V lost 1 base, J lost 0 bases, and 11 bases lay in between. The CDR3 loop spans 16 amino acids. Germline values: CDR1 SGHVS, CDR2 FNYEAQ. The chain's CDR3 is CASSLGTGISTDTQYF. The CDR3 nucleotides read TGTGCCAGCAGCTTAGGGACGGGGATAAGCACAGATACGCAGTATTTT.

This chain uses TRBV10-3 with TRBJ2-1; TRBD1 aligns across 9 bases. The CDR3 contains 17 residues. V shed 7 bases, J shed 4 bases, and the junction held 14 bases outside the gene matches. Germline values: CDR1 ENHRY, CDR2 SYGVKD. The CDR3 loop reads CAIKPDRGEDRYNEQFF. The DNA for the CDR3 is TGTGCCATCAAACCGGACAGGGGCGAGGACCGTTACAATGAGCAGTTCTTC.

This clonotype was seen at least ten times. V and J are TRBV11-2 and TRBJ2-2; D possibly corresponds to TRBD1 (6 bases). Trimming took 5 bases from V and 2 from J, leaving 15 bases between them. Germline V gene data show CDR1 as SGHAT and CDR2 as FQNNGV. This CDR3 is 16 amino acids long. The DNA for the CDR3 is TGTGCCAGCAGCGAGGGGGTCCGGAGAAACACCGGGGAGCTGTTTTTT. As protein: CASSEGVRRNTGELFF.

The chain joins TRBV5-6 to TRBJ2-4, with a weak D call TRBD1 (5 bases). This CDR3 is 11 amino acids long. V was cut by 3 bases and J by 14 bases, with 12 bases left in between. Germline CDR1 and CDR2: SGHDT and YYEEEE. The CDR3 loop is CASSSRTREYF. The CDR3 DNA reads as TGTGCCAGCAGCTCTCGTACCAGGGAGTACTTC.

This clonotype was observed at least ten times. V usage is TRBV5-1 and J usage is TRBJ1-1; TRBD1 agrees at 10 bases. V was pared by 4 bases and J by 2 bases, with 5 bases of the junction left unmatched. The germline V gene has CDR1 SGHRS and CDR2 YFSETQ. CDR3 size: 15 residues. This CDR3 reads CASSILTGGNTEAFF. The CDR3 nucleotides are TGCGCCAGCAGCATACTGACAGGGGGCAACACTGAAGCTTTCTTT.

This clonotype has only a few counts. V and J are TRBV7-2 and TRBJ1-6; 7 bases agree with TRBD1. Trimming removed 6 bases from V and 5 bases from J; junction bases left unmatched: 7. The CDR3 extends over 15 amino acids. The V gene's germline CDR1 is SGHTA and CDR2 FQGNSA. DNA of the CDR3: TGTGCCAGCAGATTCCGACAGGGACATAATTCACCCCTCCACTTT. Protein product: CASRFRQGHNSPLHF.

This clonotype was found once. This could be a read error, since a much larger clone is one nucleotide away. Given the absence of the conserved phenylalanine or tryptophan at the CDR3 end, a read error is likely. The V call is TRBV6-1, the J call TRBJ1-5; the D gene is possibly TRBD1 (6 bases). Germline V CDR1 and CDR2: MNHNS, SASEGT. This CDR3 is 13 amino acids long. Trimming removed 7 bases at V and 6 bases at J, with 13 bases between. The CDR3 here is CASKKGGGQPQHY. CDR3 nucleotide sequence: TGTGCCAGCAAAAAGGGGGGTGGTCAGCCCCAGCATTAT.

This clonotype was seen repeatedly, ten times or more. The V and J genes are TRBV27 and TRBJ2-5, with D tentatively TRBD1 (5 bases). Germline V gene sequence: CDR1 MNHEY, CDR2 SMNVEV (reference sequence). The CDR3 spans 13 residues. Trimming stripped 6 bases from V and 2 bases from J, with 10 bases between. CDR3 sequence reads: CASRIQGQETQYF. Written as DNA, the CDR3 is TGTGCCAGCAGAATTCAGGGACAAGAGACCCAGTACTTC.

In this sample, this clonotype turned up a few times. The chain has TRBV10-3 and TRBJ2-5, with TRBD2 identical over 7 bases. The CDR3 is made up of 15 amino acids. Germline assignment: CDR1 ENHRY and CDR2 SYGVKD. V shed 2 bases, J shed 3 bases, and the junction held 6 bases outside the gene matches. This CDR3 reads CAISERSGMEETQYF. The CDR3 region has the DNA TGTGCCATCAGTGAGAGAAGCGGGATGGAAGAGACCCAGTACTTC.

Note on this clonotype: A read error is possible here, since a much larger clone lies one base away. This rearrangement joins TRBV20-1 to TRBJ2-3; D remains unclear. The V and J ends lost 3 bases and 4 bases respectively, with 2 bases between them. CDR3 length equals 10 residues. The germline CDR1 and CDR2 sequences are DFQATT and SNEGSKA (reference sequence). CDR3 amino acids: CSASSDTQYF. DNA of the CDR3: TGCAGTGCTAGCTCAGATACGCAGTATTTT.

This rearrangement joins TRBV12-3 or TRBV12-4 to TRBJ2-3; D gene unclear. CDR3 length equals 15 residues. The germline V and J ends were trimmed by 1 base and 0 bases, with 8 bases remaining between them. The CDR3 reads CASSLGGFSTDTQYF. The CDR3 DNA follows: TGTGCCAGCAGTTTAGGTGGATTTAGCACAGATACGCAGTATTTT.

The table lists this clonotype with a few counts. This sequence joins TRBV11-2 and TRBJ1-1; no clear D gene. V lost 2 bases and J 4 bases, leaving 14 bases between the germline ends. CDR1 is SGHAT, CDR2 FQNNGV, per germline. CDR3 length: 15 residues. This CDR3 is CASSLYGQAATEAFF. CDR3 sequence (DNA): TGTGCCAGCAGCTTATACGGGCAGGCGGCCACTGAAGCTTTCTTT.

The chain employs TRBV29-1 and TRBJ1-1; a possible D gene is TRBD1 (5 bases). The CDR3 totals 15 residues. Looked up from germline, CDR1 is SQVTM and CDR2 is ANQGSEA. V gave up 3 bases and J gave up 4 bases, with 18 bases separating them. CDR3 sequence: CSVEGRGGLGTEAFF. CDR3 nucleotide sequence: TGCAGCGTTGAGGGGCGGGGGGGTTTAGGCACTGAAGCTTTCTTT.

The CDR3 region has the DNA TGCAGTGCTAGAACAATTGGGCTCCCAGAGACCCAGTACTTC. Protein product: CSARTIGLPETQYF. This sequence joins TRBV20-1 and TRBJ2-5; no clear D. V shed 2 bases and J shed 4 bases, with 14 bases lying between them. The CDR3 is 14 residues long. Per the germline V gene, CDR1 is DFQATT and CDR2 is SNEGSKA (reference sequence).

This clonotype was recorded a few times. This chain connects TRBV28 to TRBJ1-5; D is ambiguous. V was cut by 6 bases and J by 7 bases, with 19 bases left in between. Germline V gene lookup returns CDR1 MDHEN and CDR2 SYDVKM. There are 15 residues in the CDR3. In DNA, the CDR3 is TGTGCCAGCAGCGCGGCCTTAAGGGTACGGCAGCCCCAGCATTTT. This sequence encodes CASSAALRVRQPQHF.

This chain links TRBV10-2 with TRBJ1-4; no reliable D call. CDR3 length equals 16 residues. The V and J ends lost 0 bases and 4 bases respectively, with 12 bases between them. Looked up from germline, CDR1 is WSHSY and CDR2 is SAAADI. The CDR3, as DNA: TGCGCCAGCAGTGAGTCGGCCGGGAGTTATAATGAAAAACTGTTTTTT. Its protein is CASSESAGSYNEKLFF.

The V call is TRBV12-3 or TRBV12-4, the J call TRBJ1-2; a weak D match, TRBD1 (6 bases). V shed 5 bases and J shed 7 bases, with 23 bases lying between them. The length of the CDR3 is 16 residues. CDR3 sequence (DNA): TGTGCCAGCAGTCCCTGGGAAGGGGGGAAGTCAGGTGGCTACACCTTC. Translated, it gives CASSPWEGGKSGGYTF.

The CDR3 sequence: CASSLLAGPIQYF. The CDR3 coding sequence is TGTGCCAGCAGCTTACTAGCGGGGCCTATTCAGTACTTC. The chain couples TRBV5-6 to TRBJ2-4, with TRBD2 identical over 10 bases. CDR1 SGHDT and CDR2 YYEEEE come from the germline V gene. This CDR3 contains 13 residues. The ends lost 2 bases at V and 10 bases at J; junction bases unmatched: 3.

This clonotype was counted ten times or more. The CDR3 DNA follows: TGTGCCAGCAGTTCCCGACATCCCGGGGAGCTGTTTTTT. This gives the protein CASSSRHPGELFF. The rearrangement joins TRBV12-3 or TRBV12-4 to TRBJ2-2, with unresolved D. V was trimmed by 4 bases and J by 6 bases, leaving 9 bases between them. The CDR3 covers 13 residues.

This chain connects TRBV7-6 to TRBJ1-2; TRBD1 matches at 8 bases. The CDR3 loop spans 16 amino acids. The V gene end was trimmed by 0 bases and the J gene end by 4 bases; junction bases not matched to a gene: 7. Germline V lookup: CDR1 SGHVS, CDR2 FNYEAQ. The CDR3 spells CASSLAPGQGVYGYTF. As DNA, the CDR3 is TGTGCCAGCAGCTTAGCGCCCGGACAGGGAGTCTATGGCTACACCTTC.

This clonotype was counted only a few times. This chain links TRBV20-1 with TRBJ1-4; 7 bases are shared with TRBD1. J lost 4 bases, V lost 4 bases, and 6 bases had no gene match. There are 14 residues in the CDR3. CDR1 is DFQATT, CDR2 SNEGSKA, per germline (reference sequence). The CDR3 spells CSAIGQASNEKLFF. Here the CDR3 DNA reads TGCAGTGCTATTGGACAGGCGAGTAATGAAAAACTGTTTTTT.

This clonotype has just a few counts. The rearrangement links TRBV20-1 to TRBJ2-5; 9 bases are a match to TRBD1. The CDR3 is made up of 15 amino acids. V was clipped by 1 base and J by 5 bases; unmatched bases: 8. Germline V gives CDR1 DFQATT, CDR2 SNEGSKA (reference sequence). Written as DNA, the CDR3 is TGCAGTGCTAGAGGCCCGACAGGGGGGGGTGAGACCCAGTACTTC. It encodes CSARGPTGGGETQYF.

This clonotype turned up a few times. The V gene is TRBV6-1, the J gene TRBJ1-1; D gene uncertain. This CDR3 contains 15 residues. Germline-derived CDR1 and CDR2 are MNHNS and SASEGT. The V end was cut by 6 bases, the J end by 3 bases, with 17 bases between. The chain's CDR3 is CASSAVYLAYTEAFF. The CDR3 nucleotides read TGTGCCAGCAGCGCTGTATACTTAGCGTACACTGAAGCTTTCTTT.

This clonotype was found many times. The V call is TRBV20-1, the J call TRBJ2-1; TRBD2 is a possible D gene (5 bases). CDR3 length: 16 residues. Germline values: CDR1 DFQATT, CDR2 SNEGSKA (reference sequence). V was shortened by 2 bases and J by 3 bases, with 17 bases between the two germline ends. The CDR3 is CSARWTPSGRYNEQFF. The CDR3 DNA follows: TGCAGTGCTAGATGGACTCCTAGTGGGCGCTACAATGAGCAGTTCTTC.

The gene calls are TRBV7-9 and TRBJ2-1, with 11 bases identical to TRBD2. The CDR3 totals 14 residues. The germline V gene encodes CDR1 SEHNR and CDR2 FQNEAQ (reference sequence). Trimming removed 2 bases from V and 9 bases from J; junction bases left unmatched: 3. CDR3 sequence: CASSLNLAGGEQFF. The CDR3 region has the DNA TGTGCCAGCAGCTTAAATCTAGCGGGGGGTGAGCAGTTCTTC.

J is TRBJ1-1 and V is TRBV5-1, with D unresolved. The ends were cut back, 4 bases at V and 1 base at J, with 14 bases in the middle. CDR1 is SGHRS and CDR2 is YFSETQ in the germline V gene. CDR3 length: 15 amino acids. CDR3 DNA sequence: TGCGCCAGCAGCCGAAGGGTCCTCTGGAACACTGAAGCTTTCTTT. Residues: CASSRRVLWNTEAFF. Drawing the rest from reference TRBV5-1 and TRBJ1-1, the complete variable domain is KAGVTQTPRYLIKTRGQQVTLSCSPISGHRSVSWYQQTPGQGLQFLFEYFSETQRNKGNFPGRFSGRQFSNSRSEMNVSTLELGDSALYLCASSRRVLWNTEAFFGQGTRLTVV.

The chain uses TRBV5-1 and TRBJ2-1, with D perhaps TRBD2 (6 bases). The V gene lost 0 bases and the J gene lost 8 bases, with 9 bases spanning the gap. CDR3 length equals 13 residues. Germline values: CDR1 SGHRS, CDR2 YFSETQ. Here the CDR3 DNA reads TGCGCCAGCAGCTTGGCCAGGGACTATGAGCAGTTCTTC. Translation gives CASSLARDYEQFF.